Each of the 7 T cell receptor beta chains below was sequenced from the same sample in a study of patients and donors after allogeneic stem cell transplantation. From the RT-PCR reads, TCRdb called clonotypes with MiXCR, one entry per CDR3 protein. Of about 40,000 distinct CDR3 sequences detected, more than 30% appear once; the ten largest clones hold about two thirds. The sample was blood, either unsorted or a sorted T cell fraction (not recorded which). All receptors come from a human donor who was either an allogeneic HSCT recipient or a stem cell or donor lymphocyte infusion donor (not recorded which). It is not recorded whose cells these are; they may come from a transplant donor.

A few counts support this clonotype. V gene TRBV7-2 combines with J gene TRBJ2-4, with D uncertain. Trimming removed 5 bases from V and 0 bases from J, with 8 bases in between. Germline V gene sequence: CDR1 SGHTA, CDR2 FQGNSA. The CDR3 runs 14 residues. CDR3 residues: CASSQVLAKNIQYF. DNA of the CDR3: TGTGCCAGCAGCCAAGTACTAGCCAAAAACATTCAGTACTTC.

CDR3 in amino acids: CASRQRLGTAGNTIYF. DNA of the CDR3: TGTGCCAGCAGGCAGCGTCTCGGGACAGCTGGAAACACCATATATTTT. This sequence joins TRBV12-3 or TRBV12-4 and TRBJ1-3; 7 positions agree with TRBD1. This CDR3 contains 16 residues. The V gene end was trimmed by 6 bases and the J gene end by 2 bases; junction bases not matched to a gene: 10.

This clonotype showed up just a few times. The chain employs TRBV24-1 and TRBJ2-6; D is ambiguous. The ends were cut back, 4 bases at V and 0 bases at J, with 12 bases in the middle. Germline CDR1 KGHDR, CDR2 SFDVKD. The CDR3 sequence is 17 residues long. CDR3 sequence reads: CATSEGQAPSGANVLTF. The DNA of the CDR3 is TGTGCCACCAGTGAAGGCCAGGCCCCCTCTGGGGCCAACGTCCTGACTTTC.

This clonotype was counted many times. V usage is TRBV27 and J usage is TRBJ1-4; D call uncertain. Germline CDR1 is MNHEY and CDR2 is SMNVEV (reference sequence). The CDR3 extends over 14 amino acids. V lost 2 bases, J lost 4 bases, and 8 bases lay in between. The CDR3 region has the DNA TGTGCCAGCAGTTTAAGGGTGGATAATGAAAAACTGTTTTTT. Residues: CASSLRVDNEKLFF.

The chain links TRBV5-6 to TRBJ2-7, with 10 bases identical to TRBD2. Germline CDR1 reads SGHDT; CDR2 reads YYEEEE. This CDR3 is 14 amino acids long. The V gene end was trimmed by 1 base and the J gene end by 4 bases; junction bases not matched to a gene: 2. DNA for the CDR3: TGTGCCAGCAGCTTGATAGCGGGGGGATACGAGCAGTACTTC. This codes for CASSLIAGGYEQYF.

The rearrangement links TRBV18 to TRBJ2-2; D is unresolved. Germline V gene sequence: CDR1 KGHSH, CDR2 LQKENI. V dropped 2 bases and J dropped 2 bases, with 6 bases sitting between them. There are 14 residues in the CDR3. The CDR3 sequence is CASSPRDNTGELFF. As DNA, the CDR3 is TGTGCCAGCTCACCAAGGGATAACACCGGGGAGCTGTTTTTT.

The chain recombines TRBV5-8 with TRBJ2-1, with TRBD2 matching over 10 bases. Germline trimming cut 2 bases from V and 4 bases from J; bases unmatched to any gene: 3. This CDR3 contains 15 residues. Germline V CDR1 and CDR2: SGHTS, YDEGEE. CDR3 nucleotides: TGTGCCAGCAGCTTCGGGACTAGCGCATACAATGAGCAGTTCTTC. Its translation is CASSFGTSAYNEQFF. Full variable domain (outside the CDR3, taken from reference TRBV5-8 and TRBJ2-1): EAGVTQSPTHLIKTRGQQATLRCSPISGHTSVYWYQQALGLGLQFLLWYDEGEERNRGNFPPRFSGRQFPNYSSELNVNALELEDSALYLCASSFGTSAYNEQFFGPGTRLTVL.